These T cell receptor beta chains were read from a single sample in a study of T cell repertoires in cytomegalovirus infection. TCRdb re-called the reads through MiXCR, storing one row per CDR3 protein. This table holds roughly 500,000 distinct CDR3 sequences, about 15% found once. Material for sequencing was CD8+ T cells from PBMCs. The source of these receptors is a human donor in good health (CMV status not recorded). Some clones in this sample may be carry-over from other donors' samples. Both conserved end residues are part of each CDR3. The order of the fields is D gene, clone size, J gene, V gene, CDR3 protein, CDR3 DNA. D genes are given only for firm matches. Not all rows give a size; the values are once, few, many and, for expanded clones, a class.

TRBD1 many TRBJ1-1 TRBV12-5 CATGTGRTEAFF TGTGCTACTGGGACAGGGAGAACTGAAGCTTTCTTT
NA NA TRBJ2-2 TRBV12-5 CASGLVQGVTGELFF TGTGCTAGTGGTTTGGTACAGGGCGTTACCGGGGAGCTGTTTTTT
NA many TRBJ1-5 TRBV7-3 CASSLWGDQPQHF TGTGCCAGCAGCTTATGGGGGGATCAGCCCCAGCATTTT
NA many TRBJ1-4 TRBV19 CASRGGYNEKLFF TGTGCCAGTAGAGGGGGATATAATGAAAAACTGTTTTTT
TRBD1 NA TRBJ1-2 TRBV27 CASSRFQGDSYGYTF TGTGCCAGCAGCCGGTTTCAGGGGGACAGCTATGGCTACACCTTC
TRBD1 few TRBJ2-7 TRBV27 CASSLWGQGAGEQYF TGTGCCAGCAGTTTATGGGGACAGGGGGCGGGAGAGCAGTACTTC
NA NA TRBJ1-1 TRBV4-1 CASSQEGAGDTEAFF TGCGCCAGCAGCCAAGAGGGGGCAGGGGACACTGAAGCTTTCTTT
NA NA TRBJ2-1 TRBV7-3 CDSSFRGGEQFF TGTGACAGCAGTTTCAGGGGGGGCGAGCAGTTCTTC
NA NA TRBJ2-7 TRBV10-3 CAIRSERLGIPEQYF TGTGCCATCAGGAGCGAGCGGCTGGGGATTCCCGAGCAGTACTTC
TRBD2 few TRBJ2-3 TRBV27 CASGPTSYGEQYF TGTGCCAGCGGACCGACTAGCTACGGAGAGCAGTATTTT
NA NA TRBJ2-3 TRBV12-3/TRBV12-4 CASSLVRGVWGDTQYF TGTGCCAGCAGTTTAGTCAGGGGCGTTTGGGGAGATACGCAGTATTTT
TRBD1 many TRBJ2-4 TRBV6-1 CASLTPNRGEPKNIQYF TGTGCCAGCTTGACCCCGAACAGGGGCGAGCCCAAAAACATTCAGTACTTC
TRBD1 NA TRBJ2-1 TRBV9 CASSVEGRQGHEQFF TGTGCCAGCAGCGTAGAGGGGAGACAGGGCCATGAGCAGTTCTTC
NA NA TRBJ2-1 TRBV5-1 CASSLGPRASYNEQFF TGCGCCAGCAGCTTGGGCCCACGAGCCTCCTACAATGAGCAGTTCTTC
NA NA TRBJ1-1 TRBV5-3 CARSGAGTPNTEAFF TGTGCCAGAAGCGGGGCCGGGACGCCGAACACTGAAGCTTTCTTT
TRBD1 few TRBJ1-2 TRBV20-1 CSATGEYGYTF TGCAGTGCAACAGGGGAGTATGGCTACACCTTC
TRBD1 few TRBJ1-1 TRBV7-9 CASSFYRGRGNTEAFF TGTGCCAGCAGCTTCTACAGGGGACGAGGGAACACTGAAGCTTTCTTT
NA NA TRBJ2-3 TRBV5-3 CASSLGLGSTDTQYF TGTGCCAGCAGCTTAGGGCTAGGGAGCACAGATACGCAGTATTTT
NA many TRBJ1-5 TRBV6-5 CASSPSGGERAMPQHF TGTGCCAGCAGCCCTTCAGGTGGGGAAAGGGCTATGCCCCAGCATTTT
TRBD2 many TRBJ2-1 TRBV7-3 CASSLRGSGVGYNEQFF TGTGCCAGCAGCTTAAGAGGTAGCGGGGTCGGCTACAATGAGCAGTTCTTC
NA NA TRBJ2-2 TRBV15 CATSRDRENTGELFF TGTGCCACCAGCAGAGATAGGGAGAACACCGGGGAGCTGTTTTTT
NA NA TRBJ2-1 TRBV15 CATSRVLPGSGVYEQFF TGTGCCACCAGCAGAGTTCTCCCGGGATCGGGGGTCTATGAGCAGTTCTTT
NA many TRBJ2-7 TRBV7-9 CASSPGTAEQYF TGTGCCAGCAGCCCTGGGACTGCCGAGCAGTACTTC
TRBD2 many TRBJ2-5 TRBV7-6 CASSLRSSGGAEETQYF TGTGCCAGCAGCTTAAGGTCCAGCGGGGGGGCCGAAGAGACCCAGTACTTC
NA many TRBJ2-7 TRBV10-3 CAISEGKSGEGYEQYF TGTGCCATCAGTGAAGGAAAAAGCGGTGAAGGCTACGAGCAGTACTTC
NA many TRBJ2-7 TRBV10-3 CAIINDLSYEQYF TGTGCCATCATTAATGACCTATCCTACGAGCAGTACTTC
NA once TRBJ2-7 TRBV6-2/TRBV6-3 CASSSYNEQYF TGTGCCAGCAGTTCCTACAATGAGCAGTACTTC
TRBD1 NA TRBJ1-2 TRBV7-9 CARSLGEVTPTGLGRGYTF TGTGCCAGAAGCTTAGGGGAAGTCACTCCGACAGGGTTGGGTAGGGGCTACACCTTC
TRBD1 NA TRBJ1-2 TRBV27 CASRQTGDGYTF TGTGCCAGCAGGCAGACAGGGGATGGCTACACCTTC
NA many TRBJ2-7 TRBV27 CASSRGGLIHEQYF TGTGCCAGCAGCCGAGGGGGTCTAATACACGAGCAGTACTTC
TRBD1 few TRBJ1-3 TRBV27 CASGTGGPYSGNTIYF TGTGCCAGCGGAACAGGGGGCCCTTACTCTGGAAACACCATATATTTT
NA few TRBJ2-3 TRBV4-1 CASSQGLGETDTQYF TGCGCCAGCAGCCAAGGACTAGGCGAAACAGATACGCAGTATTTT
NA NA TRBJ2-4 TRBV20-1 CSAHAAPRQNIQYF TGCAGTGCTCACGCGGCCCCGAGGCAAAACATTCAGTACTTC
NA NA TRBJ2-1 TRBV24-1 CATRAGQVPEQFF TGTGCCACCAGGGCAGGGCAGGTTCCTGAGCAGTTCTTC
NA many TRBJ2-1 TRBV15 CATSRDSPNRDDGEQFF TGTGCCACCAGCAGAGATTCTCCGAATCGGGACGATGGTGAGCAGTTCTTC
NA NA TRBJ1-1 TRBV4-1 CASSQERQPVNTEAFF TGCGCCAGCAGCCAAGAACGGCAGCCGGTTAACACTGAAGCTTTCTTT
TRBD1 NA TRBJ1-2 TRBV6-1 CASSVRDRGNYGYTF TGTGCCAGCAGTGTCCGGGACAGGGGTAACTATGGCTACACCTTC
TRBD2 few TRBJ2-5 TRBV19 CASSIKVAGGVQLAAQYF TGTGCCAGTAGTATTAAGGTAGCGGGAGGCGTGCAATTGGCGGCCCAGTACTTC
TRBD1 few TRBJ1-2 TRBV28 CASSSPGQGAWYGYTF TGTGCCAGCAGTTCACCGGGACAGGGGGCATGGTATGGCTACACCTTC
NA NA TRBJ2-1 TRBV4-1 CASSPGGANEQFF TGCGCCAGCAGCCCCGGCGGGGCCAATGAGCAGTTCTTC
NA NA TRBJ1-1 TRBV5-7 CATQGNTEAFF TGTGCCACCCAAGGGAACACTGAAGCTTTCTTT
NA many TRBJ1-4 TRBV11-1 CASSLAPGDLEKLFF TGTGCCAGCAGCTTAGCTCCAGGGGACCTTGAAAAACTGTTTTTT
NA many TRBJ1-1 TRBV7-9 CASSGWVDTEAFF TGTGCCAGCAGCGGATGGGTCGACACTGAAGCTTTCTTT
NA few TRBJ1-3 TRBV12-3/TRBV12-4 CASFPGTSSSGNTIYF TGTGCCAGCTTCCCCGGGACGTCTAGCTCTGGAAACACCATATATTTT
TRBD1 NA TRBJ2-7 TRBV13 CASSSWDRGWEQYF TGTGCCAGCAGCTCATGGGACAGGGGCTGGGAGCAGTACTTC
NA few TRBJ1-6 TRBV28 CASSLTQGGNSPLHF TGTGCCAGCAGTTTAACCCAGGGTGGGAATTCACCCCTCCACTTT
TRBD2 few TRBJ2-7 TRBV13 CASSFQTSGSDYEQYF TGTGCCAGCAGCTTCCAAACTAGCGGGAGTGACTACGAGCAGTACTTC
NA once TRBJ1-6 TRBV6-6 CASSYSGSLGHF TGTGCCAGCAGTTACAGTGGGTCTTTGGGACACTTT
NA NA TRBJ2-3 TRBV2 CASGGAFTDTQYF TGTGCCAGCGGGGGAGCCTTCACAGATACGCAGTATTTT
NA many TRBJ2-3 TRBV9 CASSVGSGSTDTQYF TGTGCCAGCAGCGTGGGTAGCGGAAGCACAGATACGCAGTATTTT